Given below is one T cell receptor beta chain in context. This table comes from immunoSEQ multiplex PCR, and its TCRdb copy is limited to in-frame clones, with some not included. The table lists about 10,000 clones, more than 85% of them singletons, with under 5% in the top ten. CDR1 is LNHDA and CDR2 is SQIVND in the germline V gene (reference sequence). V lost 7 bases and J 9 bases, leaving 13 bases between the germline ends. The CDR3 runs to 11 residues. This sample was taken from a study of blood T cell dynamics during melanoma immunotherapy. The time point here: week 3, after first cycle of checkpoint inhibitor.

The receptor was derived from a human donor with melanoma. The chain recombines TRBV19 with TRBJ2-7; a weak D match, TRBD2 (5 bases). Sequenced material: blood, taken from a patient treated with checkpoint blockade. The CDR3, as DNA: TGTGCCAGTATACACGGGGAGCGGCAGTACTTC. Residues: CASIHGERQYF.